The 15 T cell receptor beta chains in this list originate from one sample, sequenced in a study of radiotherapy plus CTLA-4 blockade in lung cancer. Repertoires were generated with immunoSEQ multiplex PCR, while TCRdb's copy carries only in-frame clones and drops some. The sample includes 55,000 to 80,000 clones, roughly 77% of them seen just once. The sequencing here drew on peripheral blood, taken from a patient treated with radiotherapy plus ipilimumab. These receptors originate from a human donor with non-small cell lung cancer who had a complete response to radiotherapy plus ipilimumab.

With regard to this clone: Other DNA sequences in the same sample also yield this CDR3. The rearrangement uses TRBV11-2 and TRBJ2-1, with D uncertain. The V end was cut by 5 bases, the J end by 2 bases, with 10 bases between. The CDR3 is made up of 14 amino acids. In germline, CDR1 is SGHAT, CDR2 FQNNGV. DNA for the CDR3: TGTGCCAGCAGCCTAGTTAACCCCTACAATGAGCAGTTCTTC. The encoded protein is CASSLVNPYNEQFF.

The CDR3 DNA reads TGCGCCAGCAGCCCAGGAACTCCCAGGGGGACCGGGGAGCTGTTTTTT. Amino acid sequence: CASSPGTPRGTGELFF. This chain uses TRBV4-3 with TRBJ2-2; the match to TRBD1 covers 7 bases. With 4 bases clipped from V and 5 bases from J, the junction kept 10 bases outside the gene matches. The CDR3 is 16 amino acids. CDR1 is LGHNA and CDR2 is YSLEER in the germline V gene.

The J gene is TRBJ1-5, the V gene TRBV19; D perhaps matches TRBD1 (5 bases). Per the germline V gene, CDR1 is LNHDA and CDR2 is SQIVND (reference sequence). This CDR3 spans 15 amino acids. Trimming stripped 6 bases from V and 2 bases from J, with 14 bases between. Here the CDR3 DNA reads TGTGCCAGTAGATTCGGAGGGGTTGGCAATCAGCCCCAGCATTTT. Protein product: CASRFGGVGNQPQHF.

This clone has a single count. Other DNA sequences within the sample encode an identical CDR3. This chain uses TRBV10-3 with TRBJ1-1; D gene ambiguous. The CDR3 is 12 residues long. Trimming pared 0 bases from V and 4 bases from J, leaving 3 bases between. Germline loops: CDR1 ENHRY, CDR2 SYGVKD. Here the CDR3 reads CAISESGTEAFF. In DNA form, the CDR3 reads TGTGCCATCAGTGAGTCGGGCACTGAAGCTTTCTTT.

The chain links TRBV6-5 to TRBJ1-2; TRBD1 aligns across 8 bases. This CDR3 comprises 14 residues. Per the germline V gene, CDR1 is MNHEY and CDR2 is SVGAGI. V lost 2 bases to trimming and J lost 5 bases; unmatched junction nucleotides: 4. The CDR3 sequence is CASSYMGQEYGYTF. CDR3 bases: TGTGCCAGCAGTTACATGGGACAGGAATATGGCTACACCTTC.

The J gene is TRBJ1-1, the V gene TRBV28; 7 bases match TRBD1. The CDR3 is 14 amino acids. The J segment lost 0 bases and the V segment lost 10 bases, leaving 8 bases of the junction unmatched. Germline CDR1 reads MDHEN; CDR2 reads SYDVKM. CDR3 residues: CATAPGQLNTEAFF. The DNA for the CDR3 is TGTGCCACCGCCCCGGGACAGCTGAACACTGAAGCTTTCTTT.

This clone appeared a few times. The rearrangement joins TRBV18 to TRBJ2-7; 9 bases align to TRBD1. CDR1 KGHSH and CDR2 LQKENI come from the germline V gene. The trim removed 6 bases at V and 2 bases at J, leaving 11 bases unmatched. The CDR3 covers 16 residues. The CDR3, as DNA: TGTGCCAGCTCGCGGACAGGGGTAACTTCTGCCTACGAGCAGTACTTC. Translated: CASSRTGVTSAYEQYF.

CDR3 sequence (DNA): TGTGCCAGCAGCTTTAGCGCTGGGCGGGACAGGGATTATGAGCAGTACTTC. Encoded protein: CASSFSAGRDRDYEQYF. The chain joins TRBV7-9 to TRBJ2-7, with 9 bases identical to TRBD1. Germline assignment: CDR1 SEHNR and CDR2 FQNEAQ (reference sequence). CDR3 size: 17 residues. V shed 3 bases, J shed 7 bases, and the junction held 16 bases outside the gene matches.

V gene TRBV29-1 combines with J gene TRBJ2-5, with 7 bases matching TRBD2. The CDR3 totals 13 residues. V lost 5 bases and J lost 2; bases outside the gene matches: 5. Germline CDR1 and CDR2: SQVTM and ANQGSEA. CDR3 in amino acids: CSVRTGGQETQYF. Here the CDR3 DNA reads TGCAGCGTTCGAACGGGGGGACAAGAGACCCAGTACTTC. Full variable domain (remainder filled in from reference TRBV29-1 and TRBJ2-5): SAVISQKPSRDICQRGTSLTIQCQVDSQVTMMFWYRQQPGQSLTLIATANQGSEATYESGFVIDKFPISRPNLTFSTLTVSNMSPEDSSIYLCSVRTGGQETQYFGPGTRLLVL.

The rearrangement uses TRBV5-1 and TRBJ2-7, with a tentative D call TRBD1 (6 bases). Trimming shortened V by 4 bases and J by 2 bases, and 10 bases separated the two germline ends. The V gene's germline CDR1 is SGHRS and CDR2 YFSETQ. The CDR3 loop spans 13 amino acids. The CDR3 nucleotides read TGCGCCAGCAGCGGGGGCGAAGCCTACGAGCAGTACTTC. It specifies CASSGGEAYEQYF. Using reference TRBV5-1 and TRBJ2-7 for the parts outside the CDR3, the full variable domain is KAGVTQTPRYLIKTRGQQVTLSCSPISGHRSVSWYQQTPGQGLQFLFEYFSETQRNKGNFPGRFSGRQFSNSRSEMNVSTLELGDSALYLCASSGGEAYEQYFGPGTRLTVT.

The J gene is TRBJ2-1, the V gene TRBV5-1; a possible D gene is TRBD2 (6 bases). Germline V gene sequence: CDR1 SGHRS, CDR2 YFSETQ. Trimming shortened V by 2 bases and J by 7 bases, and 7 bases separated the two germline ends. The CDR3 length is 12 residues. The CDR3: CASSFGGNEQFF. The CDR3 DNA is TGCGCCAGCAGCTTTGGGGGGAATGAGCAGTTCTTC.

This clone was observed once. The J gene is TRBJ1-1, the V gene TRBV27, with TRBD1 identical over 10 bases. The CDR3 is 14 amino acids. V was clipped by 6 bases and J by 3 bases; unmatched bases: 4. The germline CDR1 and CDR2 sequences are MNHEY and SMNVEV (reference sequence). The CDR3 coding sequence is TGTGCCAGCAGACAAGACAGGGGGCACACTGAAGCTTTCTTT. This sequence encodes CASRQDRGHTEAFF.

This clone has more than one count but fewer than ten. This rearrangement joins TRBV7-6 to TRBJ1-2; D uncertain. The CDR3 runs 11 residues. V was shortened by 4 bases and J by 7 bases, with 7 bases between the two germline ends. CDR1 is SGHVS and CDR2 is FNYEAQ in the germline V gene. As DNA, the CDR3 is TGTGCCAGCAGCTCCAGGCGTGGCTACACCTTC. This sequence encodes CASSSRRGYTF.

This chain uses TRBV7-2 with TRBJ2-2; 11 bases fit TRBD1. This CDR3 spans 15 amino acids. After removal of 5 bases from V and 4 bases from J, the junction contained 3 bases not matched to a gene. Germline V CDR1 and CDR2: SGHTA, FQGNSA. The CDR3 is CASSPGTGGTGELFF. The CDR3 DNA sequence: TGTGCCAGCAGCCCCGGGACAGGGGGCACCGGGGAGCTGTTTTTT.

This clone has only a few counts. The chain combines TRBV6-6 with TRBJ2-1; TRBD1 matches at 9 bases. V dropped 7 bases and J dropped 4; count of bases not matched to a gene: 5. Germline V CDR1 and CDR2: MNHNY, SVGAGI (reference sequence). The CDR3 spans 14 residues. The CDR3 nucleotides are TGTGCCAGCAAGGACAGGGGCCCTTACAATGAGCAGTTCTTC. Translation gives CASKDRGPYNEQFF.